Shown below are 24 T cell receptor beta chains from a single sample sequenced in a study of a mutant IDH1 vaccine in newly diagnosed glioma. Antigen specificity for these receptors is unknown. The repertoire was sequenced with immunoSEQ multiplex PCR; TCRdb's copy has only in-frame clones and lacks some. This table holds about 120,000 clones, around 90% found once. The time point was: week 11, during vaccination. Doses of 300 ug of mutant IDH1 20-mer peptide were given with topical imiquimod. The material was PBMCs, obtained from a glioma patient whose treatment included an IDH1 peptide vaccine. These receptors were taken from a woman between 45 and 65 years old with glioma.

V is TRBV27 and J is TRBJ2-4; weak D call: TRBD1 (6 bases). The CDR3 sequence is 16 residues long. Germline-derived CDR1 and CDR2 are MNHEY and SMNVEV (reference sequence). The V end lost 3 bases, the J end lost 0 bases, and 12 bases lay between the germline ends. CDR3 protein: CASSLSRGLAKNIQYF. CDR3 in DNA: TGTGCCAGCAGTTTGTCCAGGGGCCTAGCCAAAAACATTCAGTACTTC.

V is TRBV2 and J is TRBJ1-1; D unclear. CDR3 size: 13 residues. CDR1 is SNHLY and CDR2 is FYNNEI in the germline V gene. The germline V and J ends were trimmed by 5 bases and 0 bases, with 7 bases remaining between them. The CDR3 loop reads CASSFGLNTEAFF. In nucleotides, the CDR3 is TGTGCCAGCAGTTTCGGACTGAACACTGAAGCTTTCTTT. Full variable domain (outside the CDR3, taken from reference TRBV2 and TRBJ1-1): EPEVTQTPSHQVTQMGQEVILRCVPISNHLYFYWYRQILGQKVEFLVSFYNNEISEKSEIFDDQFSVERPDGSNFTLKIRSTKLEDSAMYFCASSFGLNTEAFFGQGTRLTVV.

This chain uses TRBV13 with TRBJ2-7; 7 nucleotides line up with TRBD2. J lost 5 bases, V lost 5 bases, and 15 bases had no gene match. The CDR3 contains 16 residues. Germline CDR1 reads PRHDT; CDR2 reads FYEKMQ (reference sequence). This CDR3 reads CASSPEGAGRSHEQYF. The CDR3 nucleotides read TGTGCCAGCAGCCCCGAGGGAGCGGGAAGGAGCCACGAGCAGTACTTC. The whole variable domain, filled in from reference TRBV13 and TRBJ2-7, reads AAGVIQSPRHLIKEKRETATLKCYPIPRHDTVYWYQQGPGQDPQFLISFYEKMQSDKGSIPDRFSAQQFSDYHSELNMSSLELGDSALYFCASSPEGAGRSHEQYFGPGTRLTVT.

The J gene is TRBJ2-7, the V gene TRBV5-1; D perhaps matches TRBD1 (6 bases). This CDR3 has 13 residues. The ends were cut back, 5 bases at V and 1 base at J, with 10 bases in the middle. Germline assignment: CDR1 SGHRS and CDR2 YFSETQ. CDR3 nucleotide sequence: TGCGCCAGCAGGTGGCAGGGGTCCTACGAGCAGTACTTC. This sequence encodes CASRWQGSYEQYF.

The rearrangement uses TRBV10-2 and TRBJ2-2; no firm D call. CDR1 and CDR2 from the germline V gene are WSHSY and SAAADI. The germline V and J ends were trimmed by 3 bases and 6 bases, with 8 bases remaining between them. This CDR3 comprises 13 residues. The CDR3 DNA sequence: TGCGCCAGCAGTGACCGGTTCGCCGGGGAGCTGTTTTTT. Translating gives CASSDRFAGELFF.

The rearrangement joins TRBV28 to TRBJ1-1; 9 positions agree with TRBD1. Germline V gene sequence: CDR1 MDHEN, CDR2 SYDVKM. J lost 5 bases, V lost 2 bases, and 12 bases had no gene match. This CDR3 has 17 amino acids. CDR3 coding DNA: TGTGCCAGCAGTTTAACCGGGACAGGGCGAGGAAGGACTGAAGCTTTCTTT. Encoded protein: CASSLTGTGRGRTEAFF.

The J gene is TRBJ1-5, the V gene TRBV4-1; perhaps TRBD1 as D (5 bases). Germline CDR1 is MGHRA and CDR2 is YSYEKL. CDR3 length: 15 amino acids. V gave up 0 bases and J gave up 1 base, with 7 bases separating them. The CDR3 nucleotides are TGCGCCAGCAGCCAAGAGGGGCAAAGCAATCAGCCCCAGCATTTT. Translating gives CASSQEGQSNQPQHF.

This CDR3 reads CAISESGTGANEQFF. In DNA form, the CDR3 reads TGTGCCATCAGTGAGTCGGGGACAGGGGCCAATGAGCAGTTCTTC. The chain couples TRBV10-3 to TRBJ2-1; the match to TRBD1 covers 10 bases. Germline-derived CDR1 and CDR2 are ENHRY and SYGVKD. This CDR3 is built from 15 residues. Losses at the gene ends were 0 bases for V and 6 bases for J; bases not matched to a gene: 2.

By frequency in the sample, this clone is medium-sized (0.01 to 0.1%). The genes are TRBV9 and TRBJ1-1; D remains unclear. This CDR3 has 14 residues. Looked up from germline, CDR1 is SGDLS and CDR2 is YYNGEE. Trimming left V 6 bases short and J 2 bases short, with 14 bases between. CDR3 loop: CASTTTADNTEAFF. The CDR3 DNA is TGTGCCAGCACCACTACGGCAGACAACACTGAAGCTTTCTTT.

V gene TRBV5-4 combines with J gene TRBJ1-1, with D unresolved. Trimming cost V 1 base and J 7 bases, with 5 bases left between them. The CDR3 loop spans 11 amino acids. Germline CDR1 reads SGHNT; CDR2 reads YYREEE (reference sequence). The CDR3 is CASSLRGEAFF. The CDR3 region has the DNA TGTGCCAGCAGCTTGCGGGGTGAAGCTTTCTTT. The whole variable domain, remainder taken from reference TRBV5-4 and TRBJ1-1, is ETGVTQSPTHLIKTRGQQVTLRCSSQSGHNTVSWYQQALGQGPQFIFQYYREEENGRGNFPPRFSGLQFPNYSSELNVNALELDDSALYLCASSLRGEAFFGQGTRLTVV.

J is TRBJ2-7 and V is TRBV21-1; the D segment call TRBD2 is taken from the table without a DNA check. TRBV21-1 is given as a pseudogene. This CDR3 has 16 residues. This chain's CDR3 is CASTNTRGREVNEQYF. The CDR3 nucleotides read TGTGCCAGCACCAACACTAGAGGGCGGGAGGTGAACGAGCAGTACTTC.

V gene TRBV6-5 combines with J gene TRBJ2-3, with a possible D match to TRBD2 (5 bases). CDR3 length: 14 amino acids. The ends were cut back, 8 bases at V and 0 bases at J, with 12 bases in the middle. Germline CDR1 is MNHEY and CDR2 is SVGAGI. The CDR3 DNA reads TGTGCCAGCTTCCCCGGACTGAGCACAGATACGCAGTATTTT. This sequence encodes CASFPGLSTDTQYF.

The rearrangement uses TRBV28 and TRBJ2-1, with 8 bases that match TRBD2. The length of the CDR3 is 16 residues. The V gene's germline CDR1 is MDHEN and CDR2 SYDVKM. The junction had 11 bases not matched to a gene; V was cut back by 3 bases and J by 7 bases. The DNA of the CDR3 is TGTGCCAGCAGTTTGGCCAGCGGGAGAACGTTGAATGAGCAGTTCTTC. It translates to CASSLASGRTLNEQFF.

The V call is TRBV29-1, the J call TRBJ2-5, with 10 nucleotides matching TRBD1. Matching the DNA end better, TRBJ2-7 makes the J call doubtful. The length of the CDR3 is 14 residues. Germline V CDR1 and CDR2: SQVTM, ANQGSEA. CDR3 bases: TGCAGCGCTAGGGACAGGGGTCCCCCCTACGAGCAGTACTTC. Amino acid sequence: CSARDRGPPYEQYF.

This chain links TRBV27 with TRBJ2-7, with D perhaps matching TRBD2 (6 bases). Trimming stripped 1 base from V and 7 bases from J, with 14 bases between. This CDR3 region has 14 residues. Germline values: CDR1 MNHEY, CDR2 SMNVEV (reference sequence). The CDR3 bases are TGTGCCAGCAGTTTATATCCGCGGGGCGGGGAGCAGTACTTC. Amino acids: CASSLYPRGGEQYF.

This chain joins TRBV7-3 and TRBJ2-3; TRBD2 might be the D (6 bases). V lost 0 bases and J lost 1, with 8 bases in between. CDR1 is SGHTA and CDR2 is FQGTGA in the germline V gene. The CDR3 consists of 15 residues. The CDR3 spells CASSLTSGRTDTQYF. The CDR3 DNA is TGTGCCAGCAGCTTAACTAGCGGCCGCACAGATACGCAGTATTTT.

This chain connects TRBV11-3 to TRBJ2-1, with 9 bases identical to TRBD2. Per germline, CDR1 SGHNT and CDR2 YENEEA. After removal of 4 bases from V and 6 bases from J, the junction contained 1 base not matched to a gene. This CDR3 spans 13 amino acids. CDR3 residues: CASSSTSGNEQFF. The CDR3 DNA follows: TGTGCCAGCAGCTCGACTAGCGGCAATGAGCAGTTCTTC.

This clone was observed a single time. The chain recombines TRBV6-1 with TRBJ2-1, with TRBD1 matching 7 bases. The V gene end was trimmed by 4 bases and the J gene end by 8 bases; junction bases not matched to a gene: 14. The germline CDR1 and CDR2 sequences are MNHNS and SASEGT. This CDR3 spans 16 amino acids. CDR3 in amino acids: CASSGTGQAKGDEQFF. The DNA of the CDR3 is TGTGCCAGCAGTGGAACCGGACAGGCAAAGGGGGATGAGCAGTTCTTC.

This clone was counted only a few times. The chain couples TRBV19 to TRBJ2-2, with D perhaps being TRBD1 or TRBD2 (5 bases each). The CDR3 spans 15 residues. Deletions cut 6 bases from V and 2 bases from J, with 13 bases between. CDR1 is LNHDA and CDR2 is SQIVND in the germline V gene (reference sequence). The CDR3 here is CASRSRDGNTGELFF. The CDR3 DNA reads as TGTGCCAGTAGATCGAGGGACGGTAACACCGGGGAGCTGTTTTTT.

The rearrangement uses TRBV29-1 and TRBJ1-1; 11 bases align to TRBD1. The CDR3 contains 14 residues. The trim removed 5 bases at V and 4 bases at J, leaving 6 bases unmatched. The germline V gene encodes CDR1 SQVTM and CDR2 ANQGSEA. DNA of the CDR3: TGCAGCGTTATCGCGGGACAGGGGGTCACTGAAGCTTTCTTT. It codes for CSVIAGQGVTEAFF.

This rearrangement joins TRBV27 to TRBJ2-7; 9 positions match TRBD1. CDR1 and CDR2 from the germline V gene are MNHEY and SMNVEV (reference sequence). With V trimmed by 1 base and J by 3 bases, 1 base remained unmatched. CDR3 size: 14 residues. DNA for the CDR3: TGTGCCAGCAGTTTATTGGGACAGGGCTACGAGCAGTACTTC. Translating it yields CASSLLGQGYEQYF.

J is TRBJ2-6 and V is TRBV9; the match to TRBD2 covers 9 bases. This CDR3 has 19 residues. Germline CDR1 SGDLS, CDR2 YYNGEE. V was pared by 1 base and J by 2 bases, with 10 bases of the junction left unmatched. The DNA for the CDR3 is TGTGCCAGCAGCGTAAGCGTGCTAGCGGGGACCCCTGGGGCCAACGTCCTGACTTTC. This translates into CASSVSVLAGTPGANVLTF.

This clone was seen only once. The chain employs TRBV5-1 and TRBJ2-2, with D possibly matching TRBD2 (6 bases). The CDR3 runs 16 residues. V lost 2 bases and J 4 bases, leaving 15 bases between the germline ends. Germline CDR1 SGHRS, CDR2 YFSETQ. The CDR3 DNA sequence: TGCGCCAGCAGCTTAGACGGGAGCTACGCCACCGGGGAGCTGTTTTTT. This encodes CASSLDGSYATGELFF. Filled out from reference TRBV5-1 and TRBJ2-2, the complete variable domain reads KAGVTQTPRYLIKTRGQQVTLSCSPISGHRSVSWYQQTPGQGLQFLFEYFSETQRNKGNFPGRFSGRQFSNSRSEMNVSTLELGDSALYLCASSLDGSYATGELFFGEGSRLTVL.

The chain couples TRBV6-5 to TRBJ2-3; weak D call: TRBD1 (5 bases). Looked up from germline, CDR1 is MNHEY and CDR2 is SVGAGI. The V end was cut by 1 base, the J end by 1 base, with 6 bases between. The CDR3 has 14 amino acids. In DNA form, the CDR3 reads TGTGCCAGCAGTTACTTACAGGGCACAGATACGCAGTATTTT. Translation gives CASSYLQGTDTQYF.